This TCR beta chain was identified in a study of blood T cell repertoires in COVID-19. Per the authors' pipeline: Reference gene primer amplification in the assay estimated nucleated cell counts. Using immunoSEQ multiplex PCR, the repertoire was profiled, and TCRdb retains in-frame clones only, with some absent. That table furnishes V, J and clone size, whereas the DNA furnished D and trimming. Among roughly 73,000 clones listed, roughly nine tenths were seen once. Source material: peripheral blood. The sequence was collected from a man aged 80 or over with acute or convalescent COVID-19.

For the CDR3, the DNA is TGTGCCACCAGTGTTCGCCAGGGTAACACCGGGGAGCTGTTTTTT. As protein: CATSVRQGNTGELFF. V usage is TRBV24-1 and J usage is TRBJ2-2; possibly TRBD1 for D (5 bases). The CDR3 is 15 amino acids. Germline V gene lookup returns CDR1 KGHDR and CDR2 SFDVKD. V lost 5 bases, J lost 2 bases, and 11 bases lay in between.